This TCR beta chain emerged from a study of blood T cell repertoires in COVID-19. Sequenced by immunoSEQ multiplex PCR; TCRdb stores in-frame clones only, minus some. The profile covers more than 100,000 clones, with roughly 89% appearing a single time and 17% taken by the ten largest. The CDR3 sequence is 16 residues long. Trimming removed 1 base from V and 6 bases from J; junction bases left unmatched: 6. CDR1 is LNHDA and CDR2 is SQIVND in the germline V gene (reference sequence). The genes are TRBV19 and TRBJ1-2; 12 bases match TRBD1. The sample taken for sequencing was peripheral blood. The source of this sequence is an elderly woman in a cohort sampled during active COVID-19. CDR3 nucleotides: TGTGCCAGTAGTATAGGGGGGACAGGGGGCGCGGATGGCTACACCTTC. Its translation: CASSIGGTGGADGYTF.